This T cell receptor (beta chain) was obtained from a study of shared clonotypes between healthy human individuals. Whole-study results and caveats: Generation probability values for non-shared clonotypes were lower than those for clonotypes shared by all four donors.

The CDR3 runs to 13 residues. CDR1 is SGHVS and CDR2 is FNYEAQ in the germline V gene. V lost 6 bases and J lost 5, with 13 bases in between. Concerning this clone itself: The antigen remains undetermined.

Participating donors were healthy, HIV-negative adults free of recent acute infections or vaccinations. This table comes from immunoSEQ multiplex PCR, and its TCRdb copy is limited to in-frame clones, with some not included. This repertoire shows 950,000 to 1,100,000 clones, 78% found once; its top ten account for roughly 0.61%. The chain joins TRBV7-6 to TRBJ2-5; D not resolved. This receptor was taken from a man younger than 35 in good health. Some clones in this sample may be carry-over from other donors' samples. The sample was memory CD4+ T cells from PBMCs. Subset given: CD45RA-negative fraction. As DNA, the CDR3 is TGTGCCAGCAGACTGGGGTCCTTGGAGACCCAGTACTTC. This translates into CASRLGSLETQYF. Combining the CDR3 with reference TRBV7-6 and TRBJ2-5 gives the whole variable domain GAGVSQSPRYKVTKRGQDVALRCDPISGHVSLYWYRQALGQGPEFLTYFNYEAQQDKSGLPNDRFSAERPEGSISTLTIQRTEQRDSAMYRCASRLGSLETQYFGPGTRLLVL.